This TCR beta chain was captured by sequencing in a study of shared clonotypes between healthy human individuals. Study conclusions and caveats: With four donors compared, roughly 4.9% of naive CD4 clonotypes were shared.

Using roughly 180 ng DNA, around 30,000 T cell genomes, the sorted-subset replicate PCRs were run. TCRdb keeps only in-frame clones here, not all; method: immunoSEQ multiplex PCR. Here the sample spans about a million clones, 75% being singletons. Points on this clone: Antigen unknown.

The receptor comes from a man aged 18 to 35 in good health. Material: memory CD4+ T cells sorted from blood. Subset indicated: CD45RA-negative fraction.

The CDR3 protein is CASSLGRVSSPLHF. In DNA, the CDR3 is TGTGCCAGCAGCTTGGGCAGGGTATCTTCACCCCTCCACTTT. The chain uses TRBV5-6 and TRBJ1-6; maybe TRBD1 (5 bases). Germline CDR1 reads SGHDT; CDR2 reads YYEEEE. The CDR3 is 14 amino acids. V was clipped by 0 bases and J by 9 bases, with 10 bases between them.